This TCR beta chain appears in the sequencing data of a study of control samples from healthy donors and cancer patients. The V gene lost 1 base and the J gene lost 13 bases, with 13 bases spanning the gap. The CDR3 is 12 residues long. CDR1 is SGHDN and CDR2 is FVKESK in the germline V gene. Clones were read by immunoSEQ multiplex PCR, and TCRdb kept only the in-frame ones, dropping some. The sample lists 150,000 to 200,000 clones; around nine tenths were seen once. This rearrangement joins TRBV14 to TRBJ1-2; D is unresolved. The sample comprised blood. The clonotype comes from a man aged 30-40 years in good health. The CDR3 here is CASSQVGASATF. CDR3 bases: TGTGCCAGCAGCCAAGTTGGAGCCTCGGCCACCTTC.